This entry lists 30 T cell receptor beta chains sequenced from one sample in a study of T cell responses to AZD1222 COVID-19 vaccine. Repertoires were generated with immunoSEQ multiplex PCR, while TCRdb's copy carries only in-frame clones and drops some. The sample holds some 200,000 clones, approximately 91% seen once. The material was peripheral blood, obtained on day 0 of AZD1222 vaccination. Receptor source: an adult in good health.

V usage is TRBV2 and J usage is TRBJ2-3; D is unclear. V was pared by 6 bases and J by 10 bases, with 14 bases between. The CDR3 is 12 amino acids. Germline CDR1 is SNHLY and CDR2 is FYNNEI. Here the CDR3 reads CASRERLFSQYF. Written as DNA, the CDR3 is TGTGCCAGCAGGGAAAGACTTTTTTCGCAGTATTTT. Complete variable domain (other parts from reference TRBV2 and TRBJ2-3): EPEVTQTPSHQVTQMGQEVILRCVPISNHLYFYWYRQILGQKVEFLVSFYNNEISEKSEIFDDQFSVERPDGSNFTLKIRSTKLEDSAMYFCASRERLFSQYFGPGTRLTVL.

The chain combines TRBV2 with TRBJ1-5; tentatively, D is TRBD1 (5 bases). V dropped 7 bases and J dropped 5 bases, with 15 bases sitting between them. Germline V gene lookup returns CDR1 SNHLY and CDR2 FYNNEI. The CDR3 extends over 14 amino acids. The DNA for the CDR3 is TGTGCCAGCATCCCCGGGACTAGGGATCAGCCCCAGCATTTT. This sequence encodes CASIPGTRDQPQHF.

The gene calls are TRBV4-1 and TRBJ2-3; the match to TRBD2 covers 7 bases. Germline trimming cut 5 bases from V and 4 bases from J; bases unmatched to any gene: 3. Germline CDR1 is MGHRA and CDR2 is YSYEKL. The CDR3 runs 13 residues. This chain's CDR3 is CASSTREADTQYF. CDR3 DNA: TGCGCCAGCAGCACCCGGGAGGCAGATACGCAGTATTTT.

The CDR3 protein is CSVEEPAGVADTQYF. The DNA of the CDR3 is TGCAGCGTTGAAGAACCAGCGGGGGTTGCAGATACGCAGTATTTT. The V and J genes are TRBV29-1 and TRBJ2-3, with TRBD2 identical over 8 bases. This CDR3 is built from 15 residues. CDR1 SQVTM and CDR2 ANQGSEA come from the germline V gene. The V and J ends lost 0 bases and 4 bases, in that order; junction bases with no gene match: 6.

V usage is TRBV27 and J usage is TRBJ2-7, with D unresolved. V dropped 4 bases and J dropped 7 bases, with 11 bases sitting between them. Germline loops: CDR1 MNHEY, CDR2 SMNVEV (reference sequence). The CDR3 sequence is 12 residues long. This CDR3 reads CASSSHRGEQYF. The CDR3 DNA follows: TGTGCCAGCAGTTCCCACAGAGGTGAGCAGTACTTC.

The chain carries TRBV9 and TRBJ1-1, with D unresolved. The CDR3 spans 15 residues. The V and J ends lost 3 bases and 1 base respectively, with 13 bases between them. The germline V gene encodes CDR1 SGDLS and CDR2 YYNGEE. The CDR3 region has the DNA TGTGCCAGCAGCGCAGCGCCCTCGACGAACACTGAAGCTTTCTTT. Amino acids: CASSAAPSTNTEAFF.

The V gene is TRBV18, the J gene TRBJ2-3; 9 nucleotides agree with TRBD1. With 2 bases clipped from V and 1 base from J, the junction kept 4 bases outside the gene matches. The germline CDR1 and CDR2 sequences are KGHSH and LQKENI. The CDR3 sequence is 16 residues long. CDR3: CASSPSWTGGTDTQYF. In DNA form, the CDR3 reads TGTGCCAGCTCACCATCTTGGACAGGGGGCACAGATACGCAGTATTTT. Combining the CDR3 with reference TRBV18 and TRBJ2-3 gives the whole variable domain NAGVMQNPRHLVRRRGQEARLRCSPMKGHSHVYWYRQLPEEGLKFMVYLQKENIIDESGMPKERFSAEFPKEGPSILRIQQVVRGDSAAYFCASSPSWTGGTDTQYFGPGTRLTVL.

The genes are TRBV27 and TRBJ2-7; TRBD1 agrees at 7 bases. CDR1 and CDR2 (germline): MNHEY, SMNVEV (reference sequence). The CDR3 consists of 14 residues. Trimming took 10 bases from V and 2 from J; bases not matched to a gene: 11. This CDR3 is CATKTGTDAYEQYF. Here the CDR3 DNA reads TGTGCCACCAAGACCGGGACAGACGCCTACGAGCAGTACTTC.

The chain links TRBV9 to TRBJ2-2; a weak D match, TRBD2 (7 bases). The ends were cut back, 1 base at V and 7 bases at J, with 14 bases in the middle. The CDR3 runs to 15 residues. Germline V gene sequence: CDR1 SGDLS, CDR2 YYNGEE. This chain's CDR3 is CASSVKGGPSGELFF. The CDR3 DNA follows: TGTGCCAGCAGCGTAAAGGGGGGGCCTAGCGGGGAGCTGTTTTTT.

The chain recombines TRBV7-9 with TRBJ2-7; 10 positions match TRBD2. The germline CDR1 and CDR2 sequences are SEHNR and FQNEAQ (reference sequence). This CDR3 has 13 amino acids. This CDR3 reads CASASGSSYEQYF. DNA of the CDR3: TGTGCTAGCGCTAGCGGGAGCTCCTACGAGCAGTACTTC.

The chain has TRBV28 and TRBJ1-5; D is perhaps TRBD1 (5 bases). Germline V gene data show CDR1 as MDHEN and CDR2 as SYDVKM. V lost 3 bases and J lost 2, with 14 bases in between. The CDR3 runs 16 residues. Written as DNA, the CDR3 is TGTGCCAGCAGTTTTACCCTGGGGGGAGGCAATCAGCCCCAGCATTTT. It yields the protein CASSFTLGGGNQPQHF.

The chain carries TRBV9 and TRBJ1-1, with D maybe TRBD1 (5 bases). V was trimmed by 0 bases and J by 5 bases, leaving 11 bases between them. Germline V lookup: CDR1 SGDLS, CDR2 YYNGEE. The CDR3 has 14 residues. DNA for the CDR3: TGTGCCAGCAGCGTAGACAGGCTCGGGACTGAAGCTTTCTTT. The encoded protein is CASSVDRLGTEAFF.

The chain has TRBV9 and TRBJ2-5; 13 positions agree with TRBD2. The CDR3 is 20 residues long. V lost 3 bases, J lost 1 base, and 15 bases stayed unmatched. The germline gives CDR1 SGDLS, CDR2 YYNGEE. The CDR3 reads CASSASPTSGGASPQETQYF. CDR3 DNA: TGTGCCAGCAGCGCCTCCCCCACTAGCGGGGGGGCCAGTCCCCAAGAGACCCAGTACTTC.

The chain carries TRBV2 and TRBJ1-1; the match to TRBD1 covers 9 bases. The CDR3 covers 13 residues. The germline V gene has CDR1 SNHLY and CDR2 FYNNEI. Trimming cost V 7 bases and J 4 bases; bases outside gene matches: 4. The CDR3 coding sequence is TGTGCCAGCATTCGACAGGGGGTCACTGAAGCTTTCTTT. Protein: CASIRQGVTEAFF.

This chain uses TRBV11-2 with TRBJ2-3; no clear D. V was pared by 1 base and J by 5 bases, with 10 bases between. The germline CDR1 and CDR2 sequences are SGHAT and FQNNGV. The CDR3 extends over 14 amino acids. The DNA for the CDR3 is TGTGCCAGCAGCTTAGTATACGGTCGAGATACGCAGTATTTT. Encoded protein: CASSLVYGRDTQYF.

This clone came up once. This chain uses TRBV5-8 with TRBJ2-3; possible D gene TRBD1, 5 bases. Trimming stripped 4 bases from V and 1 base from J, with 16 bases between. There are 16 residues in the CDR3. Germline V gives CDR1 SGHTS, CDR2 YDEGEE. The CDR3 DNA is TGTGCCAGCAGCCTCCGACAGTCTAGTGGCACAGATACGCAGTATTTT. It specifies CASSLRQSSGTDTQYF.

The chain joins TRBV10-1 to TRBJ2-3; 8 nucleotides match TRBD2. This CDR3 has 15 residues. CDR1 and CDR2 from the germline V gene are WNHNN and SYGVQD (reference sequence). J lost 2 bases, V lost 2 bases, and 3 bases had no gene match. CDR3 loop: CASSERAGDTDTQYF. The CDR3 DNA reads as TGCGCCAGCAGTGAGCGAGCGGGAGACACAGATACGCAGTATTTT.

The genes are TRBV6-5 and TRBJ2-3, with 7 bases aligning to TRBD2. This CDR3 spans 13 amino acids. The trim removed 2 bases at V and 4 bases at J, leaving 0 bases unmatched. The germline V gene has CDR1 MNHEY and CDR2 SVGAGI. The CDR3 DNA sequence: TGTGCCAGCAGTTACGCGGGAGCAGATACGCAGTATTTT. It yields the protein CASSYAGADTQYF.

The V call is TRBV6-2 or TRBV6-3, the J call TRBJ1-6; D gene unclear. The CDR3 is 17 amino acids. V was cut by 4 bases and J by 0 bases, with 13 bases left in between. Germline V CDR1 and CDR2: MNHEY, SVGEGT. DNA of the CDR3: TGTGCCAGCAGTTCCGGCGGAACAAGCTCCTATAATTCACCCCTCCACTTT. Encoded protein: CASSSGGTSSYNSPLHF.

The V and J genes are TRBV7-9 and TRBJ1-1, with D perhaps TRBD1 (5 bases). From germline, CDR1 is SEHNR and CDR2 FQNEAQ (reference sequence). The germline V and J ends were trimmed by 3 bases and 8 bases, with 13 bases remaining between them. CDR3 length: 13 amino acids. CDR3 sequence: CASSFSPGAEAFF. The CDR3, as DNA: TGTGCCAGCAGCTTTTCTCCTGGGGCCGAAGCTTTCTTT.

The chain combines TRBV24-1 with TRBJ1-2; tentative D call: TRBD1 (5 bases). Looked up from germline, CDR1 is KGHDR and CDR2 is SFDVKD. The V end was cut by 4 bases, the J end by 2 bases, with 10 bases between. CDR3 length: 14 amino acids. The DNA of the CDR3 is TGTGCCACCAGTGAGCGGGGCGCGAACTATGGCTACACCTTC. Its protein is CATSERGANYGYTF.

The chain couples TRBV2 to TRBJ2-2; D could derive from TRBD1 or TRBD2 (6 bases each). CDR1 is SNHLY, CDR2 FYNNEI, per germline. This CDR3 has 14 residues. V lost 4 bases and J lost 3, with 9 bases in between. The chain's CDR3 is CASSVGGYTGELFF. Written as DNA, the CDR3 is TGTGCCAGCAGTGTGGGGGGCTACACCGGGGAGCTGTTTTTT.

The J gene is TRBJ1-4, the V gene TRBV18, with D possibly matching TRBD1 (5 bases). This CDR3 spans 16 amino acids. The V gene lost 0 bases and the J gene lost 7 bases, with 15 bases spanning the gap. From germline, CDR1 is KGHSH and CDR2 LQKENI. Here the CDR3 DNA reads TGTGCCAGCTCACCACCCTCCCGTGGGGACGGTGAAAAACTGTTTTTT. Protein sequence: CASSPPSRGDGEKLFF.

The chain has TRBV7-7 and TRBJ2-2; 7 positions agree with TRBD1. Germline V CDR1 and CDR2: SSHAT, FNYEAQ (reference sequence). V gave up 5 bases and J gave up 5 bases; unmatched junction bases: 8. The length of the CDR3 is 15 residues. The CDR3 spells CASSQNRGGTGELFF. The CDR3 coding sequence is TGTGCCAGCAGCCAGAACAGGGGCGGGACCGGGGAGCTGTTTTTT.

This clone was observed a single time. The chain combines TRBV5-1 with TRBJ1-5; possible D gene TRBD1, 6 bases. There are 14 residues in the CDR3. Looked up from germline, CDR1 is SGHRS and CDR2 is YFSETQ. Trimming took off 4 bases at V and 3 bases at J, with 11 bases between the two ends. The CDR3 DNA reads TGCGCCAGCAGCCCTGACAGGACCAATCAGCCCCAGCATTTT. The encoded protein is CASSPDRTNQPQHF.

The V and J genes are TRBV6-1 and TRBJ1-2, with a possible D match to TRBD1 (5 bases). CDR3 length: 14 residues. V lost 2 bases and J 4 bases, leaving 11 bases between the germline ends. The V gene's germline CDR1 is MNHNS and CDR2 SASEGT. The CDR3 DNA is TGTGCCAGCAGTGAATCGACAGTAGGCTATGGCTACACCTTC. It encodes CASSESTVGYGYTF.

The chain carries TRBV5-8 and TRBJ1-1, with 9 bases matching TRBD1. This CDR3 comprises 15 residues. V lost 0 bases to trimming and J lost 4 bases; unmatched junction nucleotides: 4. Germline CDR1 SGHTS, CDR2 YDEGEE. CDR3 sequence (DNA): TGTGCCAGCAGCTTGGGGGACAGGGAGGCCACTGAAGCTTTCTTT. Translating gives CASSLGDREATEAFF. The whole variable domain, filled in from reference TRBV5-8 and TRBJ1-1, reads EAGVTQSPTHLIKTRGQQATLRCSPISGHTSVYWYQQALGLGLQFLLWYDEGEERNRGNFPPRFSGRQFPNYSSELNVNALELEDSALYLCASSLGDREATEAFFGQGTRLTVV.

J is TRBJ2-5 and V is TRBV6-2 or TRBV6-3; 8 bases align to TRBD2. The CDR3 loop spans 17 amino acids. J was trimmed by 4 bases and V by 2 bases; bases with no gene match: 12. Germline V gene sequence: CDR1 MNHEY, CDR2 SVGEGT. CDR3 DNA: TGTGCCAGCAGTTACCTTCCGGGGGGGGGTGATCGAGAGACCCAGTACTTC. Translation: CASSYLPGGGDRETQYF.

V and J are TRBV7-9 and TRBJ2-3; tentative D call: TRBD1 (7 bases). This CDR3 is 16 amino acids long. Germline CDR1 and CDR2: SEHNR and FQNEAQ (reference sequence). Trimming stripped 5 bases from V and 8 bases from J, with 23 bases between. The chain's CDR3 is CASSPKSGDRLTTQYF. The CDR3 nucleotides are TGTGCCAGCAGCCCGAAGTCGGGGGACAGACTGACTACGCAGTATTTT. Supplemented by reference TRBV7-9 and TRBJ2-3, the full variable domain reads DTGVSQNPRHKITKRGQNVTFRCDPISEHNRLYWYRQTLGQGPEFLTYFQNEAQLEKSRLLSDRFSAERPKGSFSTLEIQRTEQGDSAMYLCASSPKSGDRLTTQYFGPGTRLTVL.

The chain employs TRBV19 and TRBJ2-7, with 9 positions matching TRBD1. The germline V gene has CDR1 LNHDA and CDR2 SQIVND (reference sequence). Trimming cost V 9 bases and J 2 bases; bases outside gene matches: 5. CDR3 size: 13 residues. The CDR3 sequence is CASRQGGTYEQYF. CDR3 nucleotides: TGTGCCAGCCGACAGGGGGGGACCTACGAGCAGTACTTC.